Listed below are T cell receptor beta chains from one sample, sequenced in a study of CD8 T cells in Susac syndrome. TCRdb fed the immunoSEQ multiplex PCR reads into MiXCR, producing one record per CDR3 protein. The sample consists of more than 150,000 distinct CDR3 sequences, just under 95% of them appearing once. The source material was CD8+ T cells from PBMCs. The receptors stem from a human donor with Susac syndrome. The CDR3 runs from the conserved cysteine through the conserved F or W. Each record gives: V gene, J gene, D gene, clone size, CDR3 protein, CDR3 DNA. D genes are given only for firm matches. Some rows mark clone size as missing; the rest say once, few, many or name a class of expanded clone.

TRBV20-1	TRBJ2-7	TRBD2	-	CSARPGTSGTQYF	TGCAGTGCTAGGCCCGGGACTAGCGGGACGCAGTACTTC
TRBV4-1	TRBJ2-3	TRBD1	-	CASSDGTGFGTDTQYF	TGCGCCAGCAGCGATGGGACAGGGTTCGGTACAGATACGCAGTATTTT
TRBV20-1	TRBJ2-1	TRBD2	-	CSAIETSGYNEQFF	TGCAGTGCTATCGAGACTAGCGGGTACAATGAGCAGTTCTTC
TRBV29-1	TRBJ2-1	-	-	CSVEDPREPRRTGLNEQFF	TGCAGCGTTGAAGACCCCAGGGAGCCCCGGCGAACAGGGCTCAATGAGCAGTTCTTC
TRBV13	TRBJ1-5	TRBD1	-	CASSLGTGKDSNQPQHF	TGTGCCAGCAGCTTAGGGACAGGGAAGGATAGCAATCAGCCCCAGCATTTT
TRBV29-1	TRBJ1-1	TRBD1	-	CSVSTTGEKVEAFF	TGCAGCGTTTCTACGACAGGGGAAAAGGTTGAAGCTTTCTTT
TRBV7-9	TRBJ2-3	-	-	CASSLVQEVDTQYF	TGTGCCAGCAGCTTAGTCCAGGAAGTGGATACGCAGTATTTT
TRBV12-3/TRBV12-4	TRBJ1-2	-	-	CASSRGGLYDYGYTF	TGTGCCAGCAGTCGCGGGGGGCTTTATGACTATGGCTACACCTTC
TRBV19	TRBJ2-1	-	-	CASSRSGMENEQFF	TGTGCCAGTAGTAGGTCAGGGATGGAGAATGAGCAGTTCTTC
TRBV19	TRBJ2-1	TRBD2	-	CASSITSGSSNEQFF	TGTGCCAGTAGTATCACTAGCGGGAGCAGCAATGAGCAGTTCTTC
TRBV7-9	TRBJ1-2	-	-	CASSLEGFMFNGYTF	TGTGCCAGCAGCTTGGAGGGGTTTATGTTCAATGGCTACACCTTC
TRBV12-3/TRBV12-4	TRBJ2-5	TRBD2	-	CASSLSSGGGTETQYF	TGTGCCAGCAGTTTATCTAGCGGGGGAGGGACGGAGACCCAGTACTTC
TRBV5-6	TRBJ1-5	TRBD1	-	CASSLRDRGYQPQHF	TGTGCCAGCAGCTTGAGGGACAGGGGGTACCAGCCCCAGCATTTT
TRBV6-5	TRBJ2-3	-	-	CASSYRDTQYF	TGTGCCAGCAGTTACAGGGATACGCAGTATTTT
TRBV6-5	TRBJ1-6	-	-	CASSITENSPLHF	TGTGCCAGCAGTATAACAGAAAATTCACCCCTCCACTTT
TRBV5-1	TRBJ1-4	-	-	CASSLISGAGEKLFF	TGCGCCAGCAGCTTGATCTCGGGGGCGGGAGAAAAACTGTTTTTT
TRBV5-1	TRBJ2-5	TRBD1	-	CASNYGQGQETQYF	TGCGCCAGCAATTACGGACAGGGGCAAGAGACCCAGTACTTC
TRBV6-5	TRBJ2-7	TRBD2	-	CASSYSTGGYEQYF	TGTGCCAGCAGTTACTCCACGGGAGGCTACGAGCAGTACTTC
TRBV2	TRBJ2-3	-	-	CASSGGSQDTQYF	TGTGCCAGCAGCGGCGGCTCCCAAGATACGCAGTATTTT
TRBV2	TRBJ2-7	TRBD1	-	CASQTNRGRSYEQYF	TGTGCCAGCCAAACCAACAGGGGGCGTAGCTACGAGCAGTACTTC
TRBV5-4	TRBJ1-1	-	-	CASSSNIGTEAFF	TGTGCCAGCAGCTCCAATATTGGGACTGAAGCTTTCTTT
TRBV20-1	TRBJ2-5	TRBD1	-	CSARDVQGASLETQYF	TGCAGTGCTAGAGATGTACAGGGGGCTTCTCTAGAGACCCAGTACTTC
TRBV20-1	TRBJ1-1	-	-	CSATGLAEAFF	TGCAGTGCCACGGGGTTAGCTGAAGCTTTCTTT
TRBV30	TRBJ2-3	-	-	CAWSESDTQYF	TGTGCCTGGAGTGAATCAGATACGCAGTATTTT
TRBV4-1	TRBJ1-2	-	few	CASSQDVDKSNYGYTF	TGCGCCAGCAGCCAAGACGTGGATAAATCTAACTATGGCTACACCTTC
TRBV5-4	TRBJ1-2	-	-	CASSGESGANYGYTF	TGTGCCAGCAGCGGAGAATCAGGGGCTAACTATGGCTACACCTTC
TRBV9	TRBJ2-7	TRBD1	-	CASSAFQGASGEQYF	TGTGCCAGCAGCGCCTTCCAGGGGGCGTCGGGCGAGCAGTACTTC
TRBV27	TRBJ1-5	-	-	CASSTNHPDGSNQPQHF	TGTGCCAGCAGCACGAACCACCCTGATGGGAGCAATCAGCCCCAGCATTTT
TRBV28	TRBJ2-3	TRBD2	-	CASSSSGTTAVTDTQYF	TGTGCCAGCAGTTCGTCCGGGACTACCGCAGTCACAGATACGCAGTATTTT
TRBV3-1	TRBJ2-2	-	-	CASSQDWGVKVPGELFF	TGTGCCAGCAGCCAAGATTGGGGGGTTAAAGTACCCGGGGAGCTGTTTTTT
TRBV19	TRBJ1-1	-	-	CASSWGSGEAFF	TGTGCCAGTAGTTGGGGGAGCGGTGAAGCTTTCTTT
TRBV12-3/TRBV12-4	TRBJ2-3	-	-	CASSYTSVDTQYF	TGTGCCAGCAGCTATACCTCAGTAGATACGCAGTATTTT
TRBV20-1	TRBJ1-3	-	-	CSANHRDGGNTIYF	TGCAGTGCAAATCACAGGGACGGAGGAAACACCATATATTTT
TRBV27	TRBJ2-3	TRBD2	-	CASRSISGGHTDTQYF	TGTGCCAGCAGATCAATCAGCGGGGGGCACACAGATACGCAGTATTTT
TRBV9	TRBJ2-1	-	-	CASSRRFAGHYNEQFF	TGTGCCAGCAGCCGGAGATTTGCGGGTCATTACAATGAGCAGTTCTTC
TRBV19	TRBJ2-3	TRBD2	-	CASSTQGAGTTDTQYF	TGTGCCAGTAGTACCCAAGGAGCGGGGACCACAGATACGCAGTATTTT
TRBV18	TRBJ2-3	-	-	CASSPGRGRPDTQYF	TGTGCCAGCTCACCAGGCAGGGGGAGGCCAGATACGCAGTATTTT
TRBV5-6	TRBJ2-1	TRBD2	-	CASSRGLAGELVSEQFF	TGTGCCAGCAGCCGCGGACTAGCGGGGGAACTGGTCAGTGAGCAGTTCTTC
TRBV11-2	TRBJ2-1	-	once	CASSLVPDNSYNEQFF	TGTGCCAGCAGCTTAGTACCCGATAATTCCTACAATGAGCAGTTCTTC
TRBV27	TRBJ2-3	-	-	CASSLLALNRLSTDTQYF	TGTGCCAGCAGTCTTCTTGCGCTGAACCGCCTTAGCACAGATACGCAGTATTTT
TRBV3-1	TRBJ1-2	-	-	CASSQEAHGGGDGYTF	TGTGCCAGCAGCCAAGAGGCTCACGGGGGAGGAGATGGCTACACCTTC
TRBV20-1	TRBJ2-5	-	-	CSASTTEYSQETQYF	TGCAGTGCTTCAACGACGGAGTACTCTCAAGAGACCCAGTACTTC
TRBV24-1	TRBJ2-5	-	-	CATSDLKGGAEETQYF	TGTGCCACCAGTGATTTGAAAGGGGGGGCCGAGGAGACCCAGTACTTC
TRBV30	TRBJ1-2	-	-	CAWSVLPGYGYTF	TGTGCCTGGAGTGTGTTGCCAGGCTATGGCTACACCTTC
TRBV12-3/TRBV12-4	TRBJ2-5	TRBD1	-	CASSFYTVDRGETQYF	TGTGCCAGCAGTTTTTACACTGTAGACAGGGGGGAGACCCAGTACTTC
TRBV19	TRBJ1-1	-	-	CASSIAGSPEAFF	TGTGCCAGTAGTATCGCGGGTAGCCCTGAAGCTTTCTTT
TRBV10-1	TRBJ2-7	TRBD2	-	CASSESSGGEQYF	TGCGCCAGCAGTGAGTCCTCGGGGGGCGAGCAGTACTTC
TRBV10-3	TRBJ2-7	TRBD2	-	CAISDERGSYEQYF	TGTGCCATCAGTGACGAGCGGGGCTCCTACGAGCAGTACTTC
TRBV4-1	TRBJ2-3	-	-	CASSQGRDTQYF	TGCGCCAGCAGCCAAGGACGGGATACGCAGTATTTT
TRBV19	TRBJ2-1	-	-	CASSTTGINEQFF	TGTGCCAGTAGTACAACAGGGATCAATGAGCAGTTCTTC
TRBV20-1	TRBJ2-7	-	-	CSAGQGAAPYEQYF	TGCAGTGCTGGCCAGGGAGCGGCCCCCTACGAGCAGTACTTC
TRBV7-9	TRBJ1-2	-	-	CASSLAPGPNYGYTF	TGTGCCAGCAGCTTAGCCCCCGGGCCTAACTATGGCTACACCTTC
TRBV5-6	TRBJ2-5	TRBD2	-	CASRSRGGAEETQYF	TGTGCCAGCAGATCTCGCGGGGGGGCCGAAGAGACCCAGTACTTC